This T cell receptor beta chain was sequenced in a study of neurological immune-mediated disorders. The method for making cDNA was 5'RACE, and it used 10-nucleotide random UMIs. TCRdb processed the 5' RACE reads anew with MiXCR; each CDR3 protein has one entry. The repertoire consists of over 65,000 distinct CDR3 sequences, with just over 2.5% occurring once and the leading ten covering roughly 1.1%. This clonotype has ten or more counts. As yet, its antigen is unknown. Study outcomes and limitations: In HTLV-1-associated myelopathy, TCR clonal expansion was greatest, and in multiple sclerosis it was least, below healthy controls. There was no clinical or MRI feature that showed an association with the multiple sclerosis repertoire cluster.

The source of this sequence is a young woman with multiple sclerosis. The sample consisted of PBMCs.

The CDR3: CSARPYNSGANVLTF. The CDR3 DNA follows: TGCAGTGCCCGGCCGTACAACTCTGGGGCCAACGTCCTGACTTTC. The chain has TRBV20-1 and TRBJ2-6; D not certain. This CDR3 has 15 residues. Germline loops: CDR1 DFQATT, CDR2 SNEGSKA (reference sequence). Trimming took 6 bases from V and 0 from J, leaving 12 bases between them.